The 8 T cell receptor beta chains below were found in one sample sequenced in a study of cytomegalovirus exposure and HLA in healthy donors. Vbeta (60) and Jbeta (13) primers were used in the PCR. Sequencing used immunoSEQ multiplex PCR; TCRdb keeps in-frame clones, though not all of them. The data show around 170,000 clones, around 80% seen once. Sample: PBMCs. The receptors were gathered from a man aged 40-50 years in good health and CMV-seronegative.

This chain joins TRBV9 and TRBJ2-1, with TRBD2 identical over 7 bases. In germline, CDR1 is SGDLS, CDR2 YYNGEE. Trimming at V came to 0 bases and at J to 0 bases, leaving 9 bases not matched to a gene. The CDR3 extends over 18 amino acids. CDR3 bases: TGTGCCAGCAGCGTAGGACGGACTAGTATCCGCTCCTACAATGAGCAGTTCTTC. Its translation is CASSVGRTSIRSYNEQFF.

The chain recombines TRBV6-4 with TRBJ2-1; 7 positions agree with TRBD1. V dropped 8 bases and J dropped 4; count of bases not matched to a gene: 11. This CDR3 comprises 15 residues. Germline-derived CDR1 and CDR2 are MRHNA and SNTAGT. CDR3 sequence: CASGIRDRRYNEQFF. The CDR3 DNA follows: TGTGCCAGCGGGATACGGGACAGACGATACAATGAGCAGTTCTTC.

In its sample, this clone was seen a few times. V and J are TRBV7-8 and TRBJ2-7, with D possibly TRBD1 on 6 matching bases. This CDR3 is built from 16 residues. Trimming removed 5 bases at V and 3 bases at J, with 20 bases between. Per germline, CDR1 SGHVS and CDR2 FQNEAQ. The CDR3 DNA reads as TGTGCCAGCAGCCTGACAGGAGACGGGTCGATCTACGAGCAGTACTTC. This encodes CASSLTGDGSIYEQYF.

This clone was detected once. The chain combines TRBV7-2 with TRBJ1-3; D gene ambiguous. In germline, CDR1 is SGHTA, CDR2 FQGNSA. This CDR3 has 12 amino acids. Trimming removed 6 bases from V and 11 bases from J, with 14 bases in between. The DNA for the CDR3 is TGTGCCAGCAGGAGTAGCGGGGATCCCATATATTTT. This codes for CASRSSGDPIYF.

The table lists this clone with a few counts. The chain uses TRBV14 and TRBJ2-7; 8 nucleotides line up with TRBD2. Germline lookup yields CDR1 SGHDN and CDR2 FVKESK. The CDR3 consists of 16 residues. V was clipped by 4 bases and J by 0 bases; unmatched bases: 8. CDR3 sequence reads: CASSPAGGTSSYEQYF. The DNA of the CDR3 is TGTGCCAGCAGCCCCGCCGGTGGGACTAGCTCCTACGAGCAGTACTTC.

This sequence joins TRBV5-1 and TRBJ1-4; 8 bases line up with TRBD1. Germline values: CDR1 SGHRS, CDR2 YFSETQ. After removal of 5 bases from V and 7 bases from J, the junction contained 10 bases not matched to a gene. The CDR3 has 15 amino acids. The CDR3 region is CASSPSQGAGEKLFF. The CDR3 DNA is TGCGCCAGCAGTCCTTCTCAGGGGGCAGGTGAAAAACTGTTTTTT.

V and J are TRBV2 and TRBJ2-7; 8 bases map to TRBD2. The CDR3 contains 14 residues. Per germline, CDR1 SNHLY and CDR2 FYNNEI. The trim removed 11 bases at V and 6 bases at J, leaving 15 bases unmatched. For the CDR3, the DNA is TGTGCCGGGGGCCGGGAGGGAGGTTCTGGCGAGCAGTACTTC. Translating it yields CAGGREGGSGEQYF.

The chain recombines TRBV5-1 with TRBJ1-4; D is possibly TRBD1 (6 bases). Germline CDR1 is SGHRS and CDR2 is YFSETQ. This CDR3 is built from 13 residues. Deletions cut 1 base from V and 7 bases from J, with 8 bases between. CDR3 residues: CASSLSGVEKLFF. In DNA form, the CDR3 reads TGCGCCAGCAGCTTGTCAGGGGTTGAAAAACTGTTTTTT.